Shown below are 27 T cell receptor beta chains from a single sample sequenced in a study of T cell clones after liver transplantation (dated by TCRdb to about 2019). To prepare the library, the immunoSEQ multiplex PCR assay was applied. TCRdb took this table from immuneACCESS and kept in-frame rearrangements with V and J called. Such tables lack part of the clones; where checked against another copy, unresolved V genes explain under half of the gap, and the rest is unexplained. This sample comprises 45,000 to 55,000 clones, less than 85% of them detected only once. The ten largest clones represent 8% to 9.5% of the sample. The intended sense of this specimen's time point label: pre-transplant. The sample here was CD4+ T cells from blood, taken before liver transplant. These receptors came from a human donor who received a liver transplant.

This rearrangement joins TRBV5-1 to TRBJ2-2; the D gene is possibly TRBD1 (5 bases). V lost 3 bases to trimming and J lost 4 bases, with 7 bases between them. The CDR3 has 13 residues. CDR1 SGHRS and CDR2 YFSETQ come from the germline V gene. The CDR3 DNA follows: TGCGCCAGCAGCTCGACAGCCACCGGGGAGCTGTTTTTT. Its protein product is CASSSTATGELFF.

The genes are TRBV19 and TRBJ2-3, with D tentatively TRBD2 (5 bases). Trimming took off 5 bases at V and 6 bases at J, with 21 bases between the two ends. The CDR3 contains 16 residues. Per the germline V gene, CDR1 is LNHDA and CDR2 is SQIVND (reference sequence). CDR3 DNA sequence: TGTGCCAGTAGTCGAGGTCCAGCGGAGCCGGGGGATACGCAGTATTTT. Residues: CASSRGPAEPGDTQYF.

V and J are TRBV18 and TRBJ2-1; TRBD2 matches 11 bases. Germline V gene data show CDR1 as KGHSH and CDR2 as LQKENI. CDR3 size: 15 residues. The J segment lost 7 bases and the V segment lost 3 bases, leaving 5 bases of the junction unmatched. The CDR3, as DNA: TGTGCCAGCTCACCCGAAACTAGCGGGAGAAATGAGCAGTTCTTC. Translated, it gives CASSPETSGRNEQFF.

The rearrangement uses TRBV6-5 and TRBJ1-5, with a weak D call TRBD1 (5 bases). Germline CDR1 MNHEY, CDR2 SVGAGI. This CDR3 has 15 residues. The ends were cut back, 0 bases at V and 6 bases at J, with 12 bases in the middle. CDR3 residues: CASSYSAGSRQPQHF. In DNA, the CDR3 is TGTGCCAGCAGTTACTCGGCAGGGAGCCGTCAGCCCCAGCATTTT.

Many counts were recorded for this clone. The rearrangement joins TRBV12-5 to TRBJ1-2; D may be TRBD1 (5 bases). Germline CDR1 is LGHNT and CDR2 is FRNRAP. This CDR3 has 14 residues. V was pared by 1 base and J by 8 bases, with 14 bases between. CDR3 in DNA: TGTGCTAGTGGTTTGGCTTATACGGGGCAAGGCTACACCTTC. Its translation: CASGLAYTGQGYTF. The variable domain in full, with the rest retrieved from reference TRBV12-5 and TRBJ1-2, is DARVTQTPRHKVTEMGQEVTMRCQPILGHNTVFWYRQTMMQGLELLAYFRNRAPLDDSGMPKDRFSAEMPDATLATLKIQPSEPRDSAVYFCASGLAYTGQGYTFGSGTRLTVV.

This clone appeared a single time. CDR3 nucleotide sequence: TGCAGCGTTCCCGGGACAGATTTCACTGAAGCTTTCTTT. It yields the protein CSVPGTDFTEAFF. This chain joins TRBV29-1 and TRBJ1-1; 7 bases map to TRBD1. Germline trimming cut 5 bases from V and 4 bases from J; bases unmatched to any gene: 7. The CDR3 spans 13 residues. Per the germline V gene, CDR1 is SQVTM and CDR2 is ANQGSEA.

V and J are TRBV7-9 and TRBJ1-1, with D possibly being TRBD1 (6 bases). Germline V lookup: CDR1 SEHNR, CDR2 FQNEAQ (reference sequence). Trimming took off 5 bases at V and 4 bases at J, with 20 bases between the two ends. The CDR3 totals 16 residues. CDR3 protein: CASSTRGSRRVTEAFF. The CDR3 DNA reads TGTGCCAGCAGCACAAGGGGGAGCCGGAGGGTCACTGAAGCTTTCTTT.

The chain combines TRBV7-6 with TRBJ1-2, with D maybe TRBD1 (6 bases). Germline V gene sequence: CDR1 SGHVS, CDR2 FNYEAQ. The CDR3 totals 13 residues. Trimming took off 4 bases at V and 2 bases at J, with 8 bases between the two ends. The DNA of the CDR3 is TGTGCCAGCAGCTCCACAGGGAACTATGGCTACACCTTC. This codes for CASSSTGNYGYTF.

The J gene is TRBJ2-1, the V gene TRBV5-1; TRBD2 aligns across 9 bases. The length of the CDR3 is 14 residues. CDR1 is SGHRS and CDR2 is YFSETQ in the germline V gene. V was pared by 6 bases and J by 1 base, with 2 bases of the junction left unmatched. The CDR3 loop reads CASNLAGSYNEQFF. The CDR3 DNA is TGCGCCAGCAATCTAGCGGGGTCCTACAATGAGCAGTTCTTC.

This clone was counted between two and nine times. This chain uses TRBV19 with TRBJ2-7, with 8 positions matching TRBD1. V was clipped by 1 base and J by 2 bases; unmatched bases: 7. The CDR3 has 16 residues. Germline loops: CDR1 LNHDA, CDR2 SQIVND (reference sequence). CDR3 residues: CASSIAQGAPPYEQYF. The CDR3, as DNA: TGTGCCAGTAGTATAGCCCAGGGGGCGCCTCCCTACGAGCAGTACTTC.

This clone was detected a few times. The gene calls are TRBV7-3 and TRBJ2-3, with D possibly called TRBD1 or TRBD2 (5 bases each). The V and J ends lost 2 bases and 1 base respectively, with 13 bases between them. This CDR3 spans 16 amino acids. CDR1 and CDR2 (germline): SGHTA, FQGTGA. CDR3: CASSLWARGGTDTQYF. CDR3 sequence (DNA): TGTGCCAGCAGCTTATGGGCTAGAGGGGGCACAGATACGCAGTATTTT.

V is TRBV6-1 and J is TRBJ1-1; D is unresolved. CDR3 size: 12 residues. V was clipped by 8 bases and J by 10 bases, with 17 bases between them. Germline V gives CDR1 MNHNS, CDR2 SASEGT. The CDR3 reads CASGESYGGAFF. DNA of the CDR3: TGTGCCAGCGGGGAGTCCTACGGCGGAGCTTTCTTT.

The chain links TRBV7-3 to TRBJ2-3; possibly TRBD2 for D (6 bases). V dropped 5 bases and J dropped 6 bases, with 21 bases sitting between them. Germline V CDR1 and CDR2: SGHTA, FQGTGA. The CDR3 runs to 16 residues. Written as DNA, the CDR3 is TGTGCCAGCAGCCGCGGGACCGCCACCTCTTTGGATACGCAGTATTTT. Translated, it gives CASSRGTATSLDTQYF.

The CDR3 here is CASSERQGPVYNQPQHF. Here the CDR3 DNA reads TGCGCCAGCAGTGAAAGGCAGGGCCCGGTATACAATCAGCCCCAGCATTTT. The chain combines TRBV10-1 with TRBJ1-5; TRBD1 might be the D (5 bases). This CDR3 is 17 amino acids long. V lost 3 bases and J 3 bases, leaving 18 bases between the germline ends. Looked up from germline, CDR1 is WNHNN and CDR2 is SYGVQD (reference sequence).

V and J are TRBV12-5 and TRBJ2-7, with D possibly TRBD1 on 5 matching bases. V lost 1 base, J lost 4 bases, and 14 bases lay in between. This CDR3 contains 15 residues. Germline CDR1 LGHNT, CDR2 FRNRAP. CDR3: CASGLGSVGRYEQYF. CDR3 nucleotide sequence: TGTGCTAGTGGTTTGGGGTCTGTGGGGCGGTACGAGCAGTACTTC.

The chain combines TRBV5-1 with TRBJ2-5; TRBD1 matches at 10 bases. This CDR3 region has 15 residues. V trimming: 4 bases; J trimming: 4 bases; junction bases outside the gene matches: 7. Germline assignment: CDR1 SGHRS and CDR2 YFSETQ. CDR3: CASSRGQGMGETQYF. The CDR3 bases are TGCGCCAGCAGCCGGGGACAGGGGATGGGAGAGACCCAGTACTTC.

The chain employs TRBV30 and TRBJ2-1; perhaps TRBD2 as D (7 bases). Germline lookup yields CDR1 GTSNPN and CDR2 SVGIG (reference sequence). V lost 3 bases and J 6 bases, leaving 18 bases between the germline ends. The CDR3 runs to 15 residues. Here the CDR3 reads CAWRGGPGVPNEQFF. The CDR3 DNA sequence: TGTGCCTGGAGGGGGGGGCCGGGGGTCCCCAATGAGCAGTTCTTC.

This clone was recorded only once. The chain couples TRBV27 to TRBJ1-1; 10 bases fit TRBD1. The length of the CDR3 is 13 residues. CDR1 is MNHEY, CDR2 SMNVEV, per germline (reference sequence). Trimming took 5 bases from V and 7 from J; bases not matched to a gene: 4. Here the CDR3 reads CASSVTGGFEAFF. As DNA, the CDR3 is TGTGCCAGCAGTGTGACAGGGGGCTTTGAAGCTTTCTTT.

This chain links TRBV10-3 with TRBJ2-3; 10 bases are shared with TRBD2. The CDR3 is made up of 14 amino acids. The junction had 3 bases not matched to a gene; V was cut back by 5 bases and J by 4 bases. The germline gives CDR1 ENHRY, CDR2 SYGVKD. CDR3 DNA: TGTGCCATCAGTTTTAGCGGGGGGTCAGATACGCAGTATTTT. It is translated as CAISFSGGSDTQYF.

The rearrangement links TRBV7-2 to TRBJ2-4; 8 bases fit TRBD1. The CDR3 has 16 amino acids. Unmatched junction bases numbered 4, after V lost 2 bases and J lost 1 base. In germline, CDR1 is SGHTA, CDR2 FQGNSA. CDR3 residues: CASSLQGAVAKNIQYF. The CDR3 nucleotides read TGTGCCAGCAGCTTACAGGGGGCGGTGGCCAAAAACATTCAGTACTTC.

In this sample, this clone turned up once. V usage is TRBV5-6 and J usage is TRBJ2-3, with 9 bases aligning to TRBD1. CDR1 is SGHDT, CDR2 YYEEEE, per germline. This CDR3 comprises 16 residues. V shed 4 bases, J shed 4 bases, and the junction held 10 bases outside the gene matches. The CDR3 DNA reads TGTGCCAGCAGCGTGGACAGGGGAAATATAGCAGATACGCAGTATTTT. Its protein is CASSVDRGNIADTQYF.

This sequence joins TRBV5-5 and TRBJ2-3, with D unclear. Trimming pared 1 base from V and 3 bases from J, leaving 12 bases between. The germline V gene has CDR1 SGHKS and CDR2 YYEKEE (reference sequence). There are 15 residues in the CDR3. Here the CDR3 reads CASSLLAGITDTQYF. As DNA, the CDR3 is TGTGCCAGCAGCTTGCTCGCAGGAATAACAGATACGCAGTATTTT.

This clone showed up just once. V usage is TRBV4-3 and J usage is TRBJ2-7, with D tentatively TRBD2 (5 bases). The CDR3 spans 13 residues. Trimming stripped 1 base from V and 1 base from J, with 5 bases between. In germline, CDR1 is LGHNA, CDR2 YSLEER. The DNA for the CDR3 is TGCGCCAGCAGCCAAGGGACTTCCTACGAGCAGTACTTC. Protein sequence: CASSQGTSYEQYF.

The rearrangement uses TRBV7-2 and TRBJ2-7; 9 nucleotides line up with TRBD2. This CDR3 has 14 amino acids. CDR1 is SGHTA and CDR2 is FQGNSA in the germline V gene. With V trimmed by 5 bases and J by 2 bases, 4 bases remained unmatched. The CDR3 bases are TGTGCCAGCAGCCGTCTAGCGGGACCCTACGAGCAGTACTTC. This sequence encodes CASSRLAGPYEQYF. The full variable domain, rest sourced from reference TRBV7-2 and TRBJ2-7, is GAGVSQSPSNKVTEKGKDVELRCDPISGHTALYWYRQSLGQGLEFLIYFQGNSAPDKSGLPSDRFSAERTGGSVSTLTIQRTQQEDSAVYLCASSRLAGPYEQYFGPGTRLTVT.

This chain connects TRBV7-9 to TRBJ2-5; no clear D. The CDR3 runs 14 residues. The germline V and J ends were trimmed by 2 bases and 5 bases, with 12 bases remaining between them. Germline CDR1 is SEHNR and CDR2 is FQNEAQ (reference sequence). CDR3 amino acids: CASSLPVTGETQYF. In DNA form, the CDR3 reads TGTGCCAGCAGCTTACCAGTGACGGGTGAGACCCAGTACTTC.

The V and J genes are TRBV5-6 and TRBJ1-2; weak D call: TRBD1 (5 bases). This CDR3 comprises 16 residues. V gave up 4 bases and J gave up 8 bases, with 24 bases separating them. Germline values: CDR1 SGHDT, CDR2 YYEEEE. As DNA, the CDR3 is TGTGCCAGCAGCAGGGGCCACTGGGACGCACTACGGGGCTACACCTTC. Protein sequence: CASSRGHWDALRGYTF.

V is TRBV6-1 and J is TRBJ2-7; a weak D match, TRBD2 (5 bases). The length of the CDR3 is 13 residues. Germline-derived CDR1 and CDR2 are MNHNS and SASEGT. Trimming took off 0 bases at V and 7 bases at J, with 10 bases between the two ends. The DNA of the CDR3 is TGTGCCAGCAGTGAAGCAGTTAGAGGGGAGCAGTACTTC. Its protein product is CASSEAVRGEQYF.